The rows below give T cell receptor beta chains drawn from one sample of a study of blood T cell repertoires in COVID-19. Clones were sequenced by immunoSEQ multiplex PCR, and TCRdb holds only the in-frame ones, with some missing. The sample yields some 300,000 clones, around 81% seen once. The sequenced material came from peripheral blood. These receptors were taken from a woman between 50 and 59 years old with active or convalescent COVID-19. Each CDR3 is given with its conserved first and last residue. The D gene is left open where the match is weak. Part of the rows lack a size; the others show once, few, many or a class for expanded clones.

clone_size: .; d_call: .; j_call: TRBJ2-1; v_call: TRBV2; cdr3_nt: TGTGCCAGCAGCGAGGGTGTGGGCAATGAGCAGTTCTTC; cdr3_aa: CASSEGVGNEQFF
clone_size: once; d_call: TRBD1; j_call: TRBJ1-6; v_call: TRBV28; cdr3_nt: TGTGCCAGCAGTTCTGGACAGGGGCGTAATTCACCCCTCCACTTT; cdr3_aa: CASSSGQGRNSPLHF
clone_size: .; d_call: TRBD2; j_call: TRBJ2-4; v_call: TRBV19; cdr3_nt: TGTGCCAGTAGTCCCCGAGGGGTAGCGGGAGGAAAAAACATTCAGTACTTC; cdr3_aa: CASSPRGVAGGKNIQYF
clone_size: once; d_call: TRBD1; j_call: TRBJ1-4; v_call: TRBV7-2; cdr3_nt: TGTGCCAGCAGCGCAGGACAGGGGCTCTATGAAAAACTGTTTTTT; cdr3_aa: CASSAGQGLYEKLFF
clone_size: .; d_call: TRBD2; j_call: TRBJ2-1; v_call: TRBV3-1/TRBV3-2; cdr3_nt: TGTGCCAGCAGCCTCGGGGGGGAGTTCTATGAGCAGTTCTTC; cdr3_aa: CASSLGGEFYEQFF
clone_size: once; d_call: .; j_call: TRBJ2-5; v_call: TRBV5-1; cdr3_nt: TGCGCCAGCAGCTCGTCAGGCTTTGAGACCCAGTACTTC; cdr3_aa: CASSSSGFETQYF
clone_size: .; d_call: TRBD1; j_call: TRBJ2-1; v_call: TRBV11-2; cdr3_nt: TGTGCCAGCAGCTCCCGGGGGACAGGGGGCATGCAGTTCTTC; cdr3_aa: CASSSRGTGGMQFF
clone_size: .; d_call: TRBD1; j_call: TRBJ1-1; v_call: TRBV5-4; cdr3_nt: TGTGCCAGCAGCTTGGGGACAGGGAGAAACACTGAAGCTTTCTTT; cdr3_aa: CASSLGTGRNTEAFF
clone_size: .; d_call: .; j_call: TRBJ1-1; v_call: TRBV6-5; cdr3_nt: TGTGCCATCTCCCCAGGAGGGTCGAACACTGAAGCTTTCTTT; cdr3_aa: CAISPGGSNTEAFF
clone_size: .; d_call: .; j_call: TRBJ2-1; v_call: TRBV12-3/TRBV12-4; cdr3_nt: TGTGCCAGCGGGCGAAGTTCCTACAATGAGCAGTTCTTC; cdr3_aa: CASGRSSYNEQFF
clone_size: once; d_call: .; j_call: TRBJ1-6; v_call: TRBV11-2; cdr3_nt: TGTGCCAGCAGCTTAGAGTCCGCGTGGTCACCCCTCCACTTT; cdr3_aa: CASSLESAWSPLHF
clone_size: .; d_call: .; j_call: TRBJ1-2; v_call: TRBV5-1; cdr3_nt: TGCGCCAGCAGCTTGGAAGGGGCTCTCAATGGCTACACCTTC; cdr3_aa: CASSLEGALNGYTF
clone_size: .; d_call: TRBD1; j_call: TRBJ2-1; v_call: TRBV5-4; cdr3_nt: TGTGCCAGCAGCTTCAAACAGGGGACCACCTACAATGAGCAGTTCTTC; cdr3_aa: CASSFKQGTTYNEQFF
clone_size: .; d_call: .; j_call: TRBJ1-5; v_call: TRBV29-1; cdr3_nt: TGCAGCGTTTCGTGGCTCAGGGCCAAACCTAATCAGCCCCAGCATTTT; cdr3_aa: CSVSWLRAKPNQPQHF
clone_size: once; d_call: .; j_call: TRBJ1-6; v_call: TRBV19; cdr3_nt: TGTGCCAGTAGCCTCCCCCGGGGGGCAGGAAGCTCCTATAATTCACCCCTCCACTTT; cdr3_aa: CASSLPRGAGSSYNSPLHF
clone_size: .; d_call: TRBD1; j_call: TRBJ1-5; v_call: TRBV28; cdr3_nt: TGTGCCAGCAGGGAGGGACAGGAGTACAATCAGCCCCAGCATTTT; cdr3_aa: CASREGQEYNQPQHF
clone_size: .; d_call: TRBD2; j_call: TRBJ2-5; v_call: TRBV4-2; cdr3_nt: TGTGCCAGCAGCCGGCCGGGACTAGCACTTCGGGGGGAGACCCAGTACTTC; cdr3_aa: CASSRPGLALRGETQYF
clone_size: .; d_call: .; j_call: TRBJ1-5; v_call: TRBV30; cdr3_nt: TGTGCCTGGAGTTTTTCCCTACCCGACACAAAGGGCAATCAGCCCCAGCATTTT; cdr3_aa: CAWSFSLPDTKGNQPQHF
clone_size: .; d_call: TRBD2; j_call: TRBJ2-1; v_call: TRBV25-1; cdr3_nt: TGTGCCAGCAGTGAAGGCGGGAGATACAATGAGCAGTTCTTC; cdr3_aa: CASSEGGRYNEQFF
clone_size: .; d_call: TRBD1; j_call: TRBJ1-4; v_call: TRBV19; cdr3_nt: TGTGCCAGTACCGTATCAGGGGGAAAACTGTTTTTT; cdr3_aa: CASTVSGGKLFF
clone_size: .; d_call: .; j_call: TRBJ1-2; v_call: TRBV10-3; cdr3_nt: TGTGCCCTAAGTGGGTTGGCTCAAAATGGCTACACCTTC; cdr3_aa: CALSGLAQNGYTF
clone_size: .; d_call: .; j_call: TRBJ2-7; v_call: TRBV5-6; cdr3_nt: TGTGCCAGCAGCCGGGGATCGAACACCCTCTACGAGCAGTACTTC; cdr3_aa: CASSRGSNTLYEQYF
clone_size: .; d_call: .; j_call: TRBJ2-7; v_call: TRBV7-2; cdr3_nt: TGTGCCAGCAGCCCCAACGCCGGGAATTCCTACGAGCAGTACTTC; cdr3_aa: CASSPNAGNSYEQYF
clone_size: .; d_call: TRBD1; j_call: TRBJ1-2; v_call: TRBV19; cdr3_nt: TGTGCCAGTAGACAGGGGACCTATGGCTACACCTTC; cdr3_aa: CASRQGTYGYTF
clone_size: .; d_call: TRBD1; j_call: TRBJ1-5; v_call: TRBV27; cdr3_nt: TGTGCCAGCAGTTCTCAGGGGGGCAATCAGCCCCAGCATTTT; cdr3_aa: CASSSQGGNQPQHF